The rows below give T cell receptor beta chains drawn from one sample of a study of identical twins. In TCRdb, the 5' RACE reads were re-called with MiXCR into one record per CDR3 protein. The data show around 340,000 distinct CDR3 sequences, about 9% seen once. Sequences were obtained from naive T cells sorted from blood. These receptors were obtained from a woman between 50 and 59 years old in good health. CDR3s include the opening cysteine and the closing phenylalanine or tryptophan. The order of the fields is clone size, J gene, V gene, D gene, CDR3 DNA, CDR3 protein. A D gene is named only where the DNA matches it firmly. Clone size is not always given. Where it is, it says once, few, many or a class for expanded clones.

few | TRBJ2-2 | TRBV24-1 | NA | TGTGCCACCAGTGACCACAGAAAAAGGAAGACCGGGGAGCTGTTTTTT | CATSDHRKRKTGELFF
many | TRBJ1-1 | TRBV7-8 | NA | TGTGCCAGCAGCCGCTACTCTCCGGGCAGGGGCGACCAGAACACTGAAGCTTTCTTT | CASSRYSPGRGDQNTEAFF
NA | TRBJ1-2 | TRBV5-1 | NA | TGCGCCAGCAGCAAAAAGGGTTCGAACTATGGCTACACCTTC | CASSKKGSNYGYTF
NA | TRBJ1-1 | TRBV3-1 | NA | TGTGCCAGCAGCCAGGCGATTCGTGGGGGAACTGAAGCTTTCTTT | CASSQAIRGGTEAFF
many | TRBJ1-1 | TRBV5-1 | NA | TGCGCCAGCAGCTTGGCTAGCCCACCGAACACTGAAGCTTTCTTT | CASSLASPPNTEAFF
many | TRBJ1-2 | TRBV20-1 | NA | TGCAGTGCTAGAGCCTCTGACCCTTGGGGCTACACCTTC | CSARASDPWGYTF
few | TRBJ2-5 | TRBV5-1 | NA | TGCGCCAGCAGCAGGGGTGGGGGAGAGACCCAGTACTTC | CASSRGGGETQYF
many | TRBJ2-1 | TRBV5-1 | NA | TGCGCCAGCAGCTTGGCCTCCTCAAACAATGAGCAGTTCTTC | CASSLASSNNEQFF
NA | TRBJ2-3 | TRBV12-3/TRBV12-4 | NA | TGTGCCAGCAGTACTAGGACATCATCCAGAAGCACAGATACGCAGTATTTT | CASSTRTSSRSTDTQYF
NA | TRBJ2-1 | TRBV5-1 | NA | TGCGCCAGCAGCCTCGGTGGGACCACCCCAAAATACAATGAGCAGTTCTTC | CASSLGGTTPKYNEQFF
NA | TRBJ2-7 | TRBV19 | NA | TGTGCCAGTAGTATGGGGGGGACACTACATTTGTACGAGCAGTACTTC | CASSMGGTLHLYEQYF
NA | TRBJ2-7 | TRBV7-2 | NA | TGTGCCAGCAGCCCAAAGACTGTAAACGAGCAGTACTTC | CASSPKTVNEQYF
few | TRBJ2-1 | TRBV2 | NA | TGTGCCAGCGGGATAGAGCAGTTCTTC | CASGIEQFF
few | TRBJ2-3 | TRBV29-1 | NA | TGCAGCGTTGGGTCTACGGGGACGCAGTATTTT | CSVGSTGTQYF
many | TRBJ2-1 | TRBV11-2 | TRBD2 | TGTGCCAGCAGCTTAGGACTAGCGGGAGGGCTGTTCTTC | CASSLGLAGGLFF
many | TRBJ2-1 | TRBV4-1 | NA | TGCGCCAGCAGCCCTTCGTCCACAGGGTCGGGCTCCTACAATGAGCAGTTCTTC | CASSPSSTGSGSYNEQFF
few | TRBJ2-4 | TRBV12-5 | NA | TGTGCTAGTGGTTTGGTAATCAGCCCGACGAAGCCGGATTGGCTAGCCAAAAACATTCAGTACTTC | CASGLVISPTKPDWLAKNIQYF
NA | TRBJ1-5 | TRBV19 | NA | TGTGCCAGTAGTGATAGAAATCAGCCCCAGCATTTT | CASSDRNQPQHF
NA | TRBJ2-3 | TRBV7-8 | NA | TGTGCCAGCAGCTTAGGGGCGAGTTACACAGATACGCAGTATTTT | CASSLGASYTDTQYF
NA | TRBJ2-1 | TRBV12-3/TRBV12-4 | TRBD2 | TGTGCGGTGCTTAGGTGGCCTAGCGGGAGCTCCTACAATCAGCAGTTCTTC | CAVLRWPSGSSYNQQFF
NA | TRBJ2-3 | TRBV29-1 | NA | TGCAGCGTTGACCCTCCCGGGGATACGCAGTATTTT | CSVDPPGDTQYF
NA | TRBJ1-5 | TRBV19 | TRBD1 | TGTGCCAGTAGTGTTACAGGGGCTGGGGGTCAGCCCCAGCATTTT | CASSVTGAGGQPQHF
many | TRBJ2-1 | TRBV20-1 | TRBD2 | TGCAGTGCCCTAGCGGGAAGATATTACAATGAGCAGTTCTTC | CSALAGRYYNEQFF
many | TRBJ1-2 | TRBV5-1 | NA | TGCGCCAGCAGCTTGGATGTGAAGGTCCAATATGGCTACACCTTC | CASSLDVKVQYGYTF
few | TRBJ2-3 | TRBV7-9 | NA | TGTGCCAGCAGCTTAGGTGAAGATTTCACTACAGATACGCAGTATTTT | CASSLGEDFTTDTQYF
few | TRBJ2-5 | TRBV7-2 | NA | TGTGCCAGCAGCTTAGTGGGGTACCAAGAGACCCAGTACTTC | CASSLVGYQETQYF
NA | TRBJ2-5 | TRBV12-3/TRBV12-4 | NA | TGTGCCAGCAGTTTTTGGGCTAGCGAGTACCAAGAGACCCAGTACTTC | CASSFWASEYQETQYF
few | TRBJ1-2 | TRBV5-1 | NA | TGCGCCAGCAGCTTGGACAGCGGGGGAACCTATGGCTACACCTTC | CASSLDSGGTYGYTF
many | TRBJ2-1 | TRBV29-1 | TRBD1 | TGCAGCGTTGGACAGGGGGCTTTTGAGCAGTTCTTC | CSVGQGAFEQFF
few | TRBJ1-5 | TRBV6-2/TRBV6-3 | NA | TGTGCAGGAAGCCAAACTTGGGGTCAGCCCCAGCATTTT | CAGSQTWGQPQHF
few | TRBJ2-1 | TRBV24-1 | TRBD1 | TGTGCCACCAGTGACCGGACAGGGGGAAACAATGAGCAGTTCTTC | CATSDRTGGNNEQFF
NA | TRBJ2-1 | TRBV7-9 | TRBD2 | TGTGCCAGCAGCACCAGACTAAGCGGGAGGTCCCTCAATGAGCAGTTCTTC | CASSTRLSGRSLNEQFF
few | TRBJ1-3 | TRBV27 | TRBD1 | TGTGCCAGCAAGGGACAGGGTTTGGCTGGAAACACCATATATTTT | CASKGQGLAGNTIYF
few | TRBJ1-6 | TRBV10-3 | NA | TGTGCCATCAGTGATGTCAGCAATTCACCCCTCCACTTT | CAISDVSNSPLHF